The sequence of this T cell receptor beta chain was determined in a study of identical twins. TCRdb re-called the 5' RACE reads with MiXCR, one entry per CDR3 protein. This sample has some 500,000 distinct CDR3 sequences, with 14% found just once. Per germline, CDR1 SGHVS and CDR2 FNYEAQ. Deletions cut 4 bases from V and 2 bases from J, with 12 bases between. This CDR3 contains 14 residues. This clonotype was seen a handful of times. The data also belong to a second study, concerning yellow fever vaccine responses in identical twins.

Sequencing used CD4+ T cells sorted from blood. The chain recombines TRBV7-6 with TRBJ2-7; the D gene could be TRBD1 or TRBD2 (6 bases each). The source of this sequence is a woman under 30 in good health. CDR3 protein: CASSYRDSPYEQYF. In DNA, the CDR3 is TGTGCCAGCAGCTACAGGGACTCTCCCTACGAGCAGTACTTC.